These T cell receptor beta chains were read from a single sample in a study of T cell responses to AZD1222 COVID-19 vaccine. Using immunoSEQ multiplex PCR, the repertoire was profiled, and TCRdb retains in-frame clones only, with some absent. Of more than 100,000 clones in the sample, about nine tenths were seen once. This specimen consisted of peripheral blood, obtained on day 0 of AZD1222 vaccination. These receptors were obtained from an adult in good health. The CDR3 runs from the conserved cysteine through the conserved F or W. Each record gives: CDR3 protein, clone size, V gene, CDR3 length. Not all rows give a size; the values are once, few, many and, for expanded clones, a class.

CDR3aa: CASSFWDGIAPLHF
abundance: .
v_gene: TRBV5-6
len: 14

CDR3aa: CSGVEQYF
abundance: .
v_gene: TRBV5-1
len: 8

CDR3aa: CASSSLPDVSNQPQHF
abundance: .
v_gene: TRBV18
len: 16

CDR3aa: CASSLVGGYTF
abundance: .
v_gene: TRBV5-6
len: 11

CDR3aa: CASSRDTTYNEQFF
abundance: .
v_gene: TRBV5-1
len: 14

CDR3aa: CASSSGQPGNTIYF
abundance: .
v_gene: TRBV6-2/TRBV6-3
len: 14

CDR3aa: CASSFGGDNEKLFF
abundance: .
v_gene: TRBV5-1
len: 14

CDR3aa: CASSYEQGTYNSPLHF
abundance: .
v_gene: TRBV5-6
len: 16

CDR3aa: CSVDMTGNTGELFF
abundance: few
v_gene: TRBV29-1
len: 14

CDR3aa: CASSVRINQPQHF
abundance: .
v_gene: TRBV19
len: 13

CDR3aa: CSVFAQGDTEAFF
abundance: .
v_gene: TRBV29-1
len: 13

CDR3aa: CASSRETTGRYGYTF
abundance: .
v_gene: TRBV4-1
len: 15

CDR3aa: CATSREGQGHEKLFF
abundance: .
v_gene: TRBV15
len: 15

CDR3aa: CASSLGQVNEQYF
abundance: .
v_gene: TRBV12-3/TRBV12-4
len: 13

CDR3aa: CASSFMSNQPQHF
abundance: .
v_gene: TRBV7-2
len: 13

CDR3aa: CASSYFAGGNQPQHF
abundance: .
v_gene: TRBV6-5
len: 15

CDR3aa: CSDWTDGYTF
abundance: .
v_gene: TRBV29-1
len: 10

CDR3aa: CASSKGRGAVYEQYF
abundance: .
v_gene: TRBV19
len: 15

CDR3aa: CASTRQGVITGELFF
abundance: .
v_gene: TRBV19
len: 15

CDR3aa: CSVPSPDLYGYTF
abundance: once
v_gene: TRBV29-1
len: 13

CDR3aa: CASSDWAVGYGYTF
abundance: .
v_gene: TRBV7-2
len: 14

CDR3aa: CASNDQGFHSSYEQYF
abundance: .
v_gene: TRBV28
len: 16

CDR3aa: CASSLPTTREAFF
abundance: .
v_gene: TRBV28
len: 13

CDR3aa: CASSPGRAPDTQYF
abundance: .
v_gene: TRBV18
len: 14

CDR3aa: CASSLGQGPNQPQHF
abundance: .
v_gene: TRBV7-2
len: 15

CDR3aa: CASSQGAVEGAPDTQYF
abundance: .
v_gene: TRBV4-3
len: 17

CDR3aa: CASSLGSGSNQPQHF
abundance: .
v_gene: TRBV7-9
len: 15

CDR3aa: CASSVEPGDEQYF
abundance: .
v_gene: TRBV9
len: 13

CDR3aa: CASSFTFSGQGQWAFF
abundance: .
v_gene: TRBV11-2
len: 16

CDR3aa: CASSLARDSPLHF
abundance: .
v_gene: TRBV7-9
len: 13

CDR3aa: CASSLALTGTYEQYF
abundance: .
v_gene: TRBV7-6
len: 15

CDR3aa: CSVTGTGIGDTIYF
abundance: once
v_gene: TRBV29-1
len: 14

CDR3aa: CASSAASAGAWTEAFF
abundance: .
v_gene: TRBV4-3
len: 16